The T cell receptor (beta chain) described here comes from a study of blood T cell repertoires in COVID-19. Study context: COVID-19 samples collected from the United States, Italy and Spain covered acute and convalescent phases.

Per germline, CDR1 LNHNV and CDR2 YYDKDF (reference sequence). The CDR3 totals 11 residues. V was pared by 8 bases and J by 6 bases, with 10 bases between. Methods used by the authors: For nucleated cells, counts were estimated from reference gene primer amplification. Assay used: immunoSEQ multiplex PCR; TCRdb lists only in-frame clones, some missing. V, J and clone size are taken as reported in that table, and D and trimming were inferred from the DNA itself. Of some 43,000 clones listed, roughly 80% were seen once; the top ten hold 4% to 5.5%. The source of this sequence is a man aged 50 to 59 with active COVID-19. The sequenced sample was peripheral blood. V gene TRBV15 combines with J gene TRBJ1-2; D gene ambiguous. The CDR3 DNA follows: TGTGCCACCTCCGAGTCCGATGGCTACACCTTC. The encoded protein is CATSESDGYTF.